This TCR beta chain was identified in a study of blood T cell repertoires in COVID-19. Study-level information: The United States, Italy and Spain provided the acute and convalescent COVID-19 samples. From T cells, B-cell-depleted T cells, or PBMCs came the material, which was cDNA or gDNA.

This clone occurred once. Authors' methods: Estimated nucleated cell counts came from reference gene primer amplification. Libraries were prepared by immunoSEQ multiplex PCR; TCRdb keeps only in-frame clonotypes and omits some of them. For V, J and clone size, that table is used; D and trimming come from the DNA. This table has around 180,000 clones, around 90% appearing once. The CDR3 has 15 residues. V lost 8 bases to trimming and J lost 6 bases; unmatched junction nucleotides: 12. Per germline, CDR1 MNHEY and CDR2 SVGAGI. The sequenced material came from peripheral blood. This TCR was recovered from a human donor in a cohort sampled during active COVID-19. The chain joins TRBV6-5 to TRBJ2-2; 7 bases align to TRBD1. CDR3 amino acids: CASCRGRQGSGELFF. In nucleotides, the CDR3 is TGTGCCAGCTGTCGCGGCCGACAGGGTTCCGGGGAGCTGTTTTTT.